This T cell receptor (beta chain) appears in the sequencing data of a study of shared T cell receptors in the human thymus. This clone has only one observation. V lost 0 bases, J lost 0 bases, and 18 bases lay in between. In germline, CDR1 is SGHRS, CDR2 YFSETQ. This CDR3 comprises 19 residues. Generated by immunoSEQ multiplex PCR, the TCRdb table keeps only in-frame clones and is missing some. Of some 660,000 clones listed, more than 75% were seen once; the top ten hold about 0.0094%. The same specimen was also included in a second study, on human thymus T cells. That work states: Thymus specimens were resections from corrective heart surgery.

The clonotype was recovered from a boy under three years old with a congenital heart defect. Source material: thymocytes. The chain uses TRBV5-1 and TRBJ1-4; D call uncertain. In nucleotides, the CDR3 is TGCGCCAGCAGCTTGGTCGCGGGCGGATCAATTGCAACTAATGAAAAACTGTTTTTT. It translates to CASSLVAGGSIATNEKLFF.